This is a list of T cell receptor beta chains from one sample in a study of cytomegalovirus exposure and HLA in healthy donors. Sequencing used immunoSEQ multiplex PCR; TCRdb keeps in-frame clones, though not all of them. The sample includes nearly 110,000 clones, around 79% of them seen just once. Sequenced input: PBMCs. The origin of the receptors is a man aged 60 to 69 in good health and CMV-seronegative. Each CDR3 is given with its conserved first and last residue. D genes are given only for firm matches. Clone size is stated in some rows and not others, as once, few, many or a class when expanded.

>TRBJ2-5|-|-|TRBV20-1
TGCAGTGCCAGGACAGTAGAGACCCAGTACTTC
CSARTVETQYF
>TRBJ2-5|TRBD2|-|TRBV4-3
TGCGCCAGCAGCCAGGGGAGCGGGGGGCTACAAGAGACCCAGTACTTC
CASSQGSGGLQETQYF
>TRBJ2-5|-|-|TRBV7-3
TGTGCCAGCAGCTTAAGCACCAGGGAGACCCAGTACTTC
CASSLSTRETQYF
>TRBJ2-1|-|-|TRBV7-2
TGTGCCAGCAGCACCCAGGATACCTACAATGAGCAGTTCTTC
CASSTQDTYNEQFF
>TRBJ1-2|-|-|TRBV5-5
TGTGCCAGCAGCGATGACACAGGGTCCTATGGCTACACCTTC
CASSDDTGSYGYTF
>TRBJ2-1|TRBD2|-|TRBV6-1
TGTGCCAGCAGTGCTCGGGGGGGCGTTGAGCAGTTCTTC
CASSARGGVEQFF
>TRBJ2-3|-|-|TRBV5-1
TGCGCCAGTAAGATAGCGGTGGGATTAGATACGCAGTATTTT
CASKIAVGLDTQYF
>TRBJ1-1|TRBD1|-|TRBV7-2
TGTGCCAGCAGCCCGGGACAGGGGGTAATATCTTTCTTT
CASSPGQGVISFF
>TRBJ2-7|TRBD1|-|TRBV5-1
TGCGCCAGCAGCTTAACGGGACAGGACGCCTACGAGCAGTACTTC
CASSLTGQDAYEQYF
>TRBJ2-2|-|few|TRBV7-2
TGTGCCAGCAGCTTAACGTTGTCTAGCACCGGGGAGCTGTTTTTT
CASSLTLSSTGELFF
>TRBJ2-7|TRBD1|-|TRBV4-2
TGTGCCAGCAGCTACAGGGGTGACGAGCAGTACTTC
CASSYRGDEQYF
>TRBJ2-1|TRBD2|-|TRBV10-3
TGTGCCATCAGTGAGGGTAGCGGGGGGGAGTTCTTC
CAISEGSGGEFF
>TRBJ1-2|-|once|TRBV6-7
TGTGCCAGCAGTTGCTCAGGCCTTGGCTCTGAGGGAAGCGGCTACACCTTC
CASSCSGLGSEGSGYTF
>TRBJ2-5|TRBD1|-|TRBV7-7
TGTGCCAGCAGCATGGACAGGGGCCTCCCCCAGGAGACCCAGTACTTC
CASSMDRGLPQETQYF
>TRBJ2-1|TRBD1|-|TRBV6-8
TGTGCCATCAACCGCGCCGCCGGGACAGGGGGTAATGAGCAGTTCTTC
CAINRAAGTGGNEQFF
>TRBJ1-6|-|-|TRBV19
TGTGCCAGCCGGCAGGACAGTAATTCACCCCTCCACTTT
CASRQDSNSPLHF
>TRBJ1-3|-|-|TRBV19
TGTGCCAGTAGTCTCGGACAGTCTGGAAACACCATATATTTT
CASSLGQSGNTIYF
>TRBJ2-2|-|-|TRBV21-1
TGTGCCAGCAGCACCCGAGAGACTAGCGGGGGGGAGTGGACCGGGGAGCTGTTTTTT
CASSTRETSGGEWTGELFF
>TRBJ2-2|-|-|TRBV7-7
TGTGCCAGCAGCTCACAGGGACCCGGGGAGCTGTTTTTT
CASSSQGPGELFF
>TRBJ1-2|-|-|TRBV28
TGTGCCAGCAGTTTGCAGGGCAACTATGGCTACACCTTC
CASSLQGNYGYTF
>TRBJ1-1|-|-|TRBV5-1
TGCGCCAGCAGCTTGGGTAACTTAGCTTTCTTT
CASSLGNLAFF
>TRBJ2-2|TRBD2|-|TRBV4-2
TGTGCCAGCAGCCAAGATCTTGCGGGGGCCGGGGAGCTGTTTTTT
CASSQDLAGAGELFF
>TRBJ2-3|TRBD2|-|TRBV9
TGTGCCAGCAGCGTAGGGGTAGCGGGGGGATTTTCACAGGGTACGCAGTATTTT
CASSVGVAGGFSQGTQYF
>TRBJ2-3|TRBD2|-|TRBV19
TGTGCCAGTAGTATAGCGGTCGGAGCGGGGGGGCCCCGATTGGCGCAGTATTTT
CASSIAVGAGGPRLAQYF
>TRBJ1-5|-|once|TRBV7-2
TGTGCCAGCAGCTTTAGGGGGGGTGGCAATCAGCCCCAGCATTTT
CASSFRGGGNQPQHF
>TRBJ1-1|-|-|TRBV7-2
TGTGCCAGCAGCTTAGTAGGAGGGAAGGGCACTGAAGCTTTCTTT
CASSLVGGKGTEAFF
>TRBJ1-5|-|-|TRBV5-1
TGCGCCAGCAGCTTGGAACCAGGGGATCTTAGCAATCAGCCCCAGCATTTT
CASSLEPGDLSNQPQHF
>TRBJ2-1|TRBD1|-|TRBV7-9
TGTGCCAGCAGCTCACAGGGGGGCGGTTTTAATGAGCAGTTCTTC
CASSSQGGGFNEQFF
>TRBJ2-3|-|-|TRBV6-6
TGTGCCAGCAGTTACGATTTGCGGGGCATAGATACGCAGTATTTT
CASSYDLRGIDTQYF
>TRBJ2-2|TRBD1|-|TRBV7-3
TGTGCCAGCAGCTTTGGGACAGGCACCACCGGGGAGCTGTTTTTT
CASSFGTGTTGELFF
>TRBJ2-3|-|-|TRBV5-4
TGTGCCAGCAGCCAGATGGATACGCAGTATTTT
CASSQMDTQYF
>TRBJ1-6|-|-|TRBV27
TGTGCCAGCGGGCCCGGTGAGGGCGTCTCCTATAATTCACCCCTCCACTTT
CASGPGEGVSYNSPLHF
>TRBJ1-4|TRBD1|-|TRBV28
TGTGCCAGCAGTGGACAGGGAGGTACCACTAATGAAAAACTGTTTTTT
CASSGQGGTTNEKLFF
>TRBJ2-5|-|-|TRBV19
TGTGCCAGTAGTATAAGTTCAGTCTCCCAAGAGACCCAGTACTTC
CASSISSVSQETQYF
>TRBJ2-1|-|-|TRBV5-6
TGTGCCAGCAGCCCCCTAGACCCATACAATGAGCAGTTCTTC
CASSPLDPYNEQFF